This is a list of T cell receptor beta chains from one sample in a study of shared clonotypes between healthy human individuals. This table comes from immunoSEQ multiplex PCR, and its TCRdb copy is limited to in-frame clones, with some not included. This sample has around 1 million clones; 76% occur once, and the top ten carry about 1.5%. The material sequenced was memory CD4+ T cells sorted from blood. Receptors originate from a man between 18 and 35 years old in good health. Both conserved end residues are part of each CDR3. The D gene is left open where the match is weak. Only part of the rows carry a size: once, few, many, or a class if the clone is expanded.

clone size: many; D gene: .; J gene: TRBJ1-2; V gene: TRBV2; CDR3 DNA: TGTGCCAGCAGTGAAAGGTATCCCCCGGGGAAAGGCTACACCTTC; CDR3 protein: CASSERYPPGKGYTF
clone size: .; D gene: TRBD1; J gene: TRBJ2-3; V gene: TRBV7-9; CDR3 DNA: TGTGCCAGCAGCTCGAAGACAGGGAGCACAGATACGCAGTATTTT; CDR3 protein: CASSSKTGSTDTQYF
clone size: .; D gene: TRBD1; J gene: TRBJ2-5; V gene: TRBV28; CDR3 DNA: TGTGCCAGCAGTTTATCAGGGGGTGGGCAGTACTTC; CDR3 protein: CASSLSGGGQYF
clone size: .; D gene: TRBD1; J gene: TRBJ1-1; V gene: TRBV7-6; CDR3 DNA: TGTGCCAGCAGCCCAAGGGGGACAGGGGGCTTTGGCACTGAAGCTTTCTTT; CDR3 protein: CASSPRGTGGFGTEAFF
clone size: .; D gene: .; J gene: TRBJ1-2; V gene: TRBV11-2; CDR3 DNA: TGTGCCAGCAGCTACCAAGTCACCTCTAACTATGGCTACACCTTC; CDR3 protein: CASSYQVTSNYGYTF
clone size: .; D gene: TRBD1; J gene: TRBJ2-5; V gene: TRBV19; CDR3 DNA: TGTGCCAGTAGTAGGCCTAGGACAGGGGGAGAAGAGACCCAGTACTTC; CDR3 protein: CASSRPRTGGEETQYF
clone size: .; D gene: .; J gene: TRBJ2-3; V gene: TRBV4-1; CDR3 DNA: TGCGCCAGCAGCCAAGGGCCGACAGTTCCAGATACGCAGTATTTT; CDR3 protein: CASSQGPTVPDTQYF
clone size: .; D gene: .; J gene: TRBJ1-1; V gene: TRBV6-5; CDR3 DNA: TGTGCCAGCACAAATCCCCACAGGACTGAAGCTTTCTTT; CDR3 protein: CASTNPHRTEAFF
clone size: .; D gene: TRBD2; J gene: TRBJ2-7; V gene: TRBV28; CDR3 DNA: TGTGCCTTCGGGACTAGCGGCTCCTACGAGCAGTACTTC; CDR3 protein: CAFGTSGSYEQYF
clone size: .; D gene: .; J gene: TRBJ1-4; V gene: TRBV15; CDR3 DNA: TGTGCCACCAGCAAGACACCAGCTAATGAAAAACTGTTTTTT; CDR3 protein: CATSKTPANEKLFF
clone size: few; D gene: .; J gene: TRBJ2-7; V gene: TRBV7-9; CDR3 DNA: TGTGCCAGCAGCTCACTAGACACCGAGCAGTACTTC; CDR3 protein: CASSSLDTEQYF
clone size: few; D gene: .; J gene: TRBJ2-7; V gene: TRBV11-2; CDR3 DNA: TGTGCCAGCAGCTTAGACCCGGGGACCGCCTACGAGCAGTACTTC; CDR3 protein: CASSLDPGTAYEQYF
clone size: .; D gene: TRBD2; J gene: TRBJ2-2; V gene: TRBV30; CDR3 DNA: TGTGCCTCGTTCGAGCGGGGGGGCTCGATCGGGGAGCTGTTTTTT; CDR3 protein: CASFERGGSIGELFF
clone size: .; D gene: .; J gene: TRBJ1-6; V gene: TRBV6-6; CDR3 DNA: TGTGCCAGCGGCAACAGGGTCCCAGATCATTCACCCCTCCACTTT; CDR3 protein: CASGNRVPDHSPLHF
clone size: .; D gene: .; J gene: TRBJ1-3; V gene: TRBV6-5; CDR3 DNA: TGTGCCAGCAAACGCGGAGCTGGAAACACCATATATTTT; CDR3 protein: CASKRGAGNTIYF
clone size: .; D gene: TRBD1; J gene: TRBJ1-4; V gene: TRBV4-3; CDR3 DNA: TGCGCCAGCAGCCACCCGGGACAGGGGAGTGTGGGTGAAAAACTGTTTTTT; CDR3 protein: CASSHPGQGSVGEKLFF
clone size: .; D gene: .; J gene: TRBJ1-2; V gene: TRBV18; CDR3 DNA: TGTGCCAGCTCACCAGGATCGAGCTACACCTTC; CDR3 protein: CASSPGSSYTF
clone size: .; D gene: TRBD1; J gene: TRBJ1-1; V gene: TRBV5-1; CDR3 DNA: TGCGCCAGCGCGGGACAGCCGAACACTGAGGCTTTCTTT; CDR3 protein: CASAGQPNTEAFF
clone size: .; D gene: TRBD1; J gene: TRBJ2-3; V gene: TRBV5-4; CDR3 DNA: TGTGCCAGCAGCCTGGACAGGGGCGATACGCAGTATTTT; CDR3 protein: CASSLDRGDTQYF
clone size: .; D gene: TRBD1; J gene: TRBJ2-7; V gene: TRBV30; CDR3 DNA: TGTGCCTGGAGGGAAGGACAGGGAGTCCACGAGCAGTACTTC; CDR3 protein: CAWREGQGVHEQYF
clone size: .; D gene: .; J gene: TRBJ1-6; V gene: TRBV4-1; CDR3 DNA: TGCGCCAGCAGCCAAGAAAGCGGGCAGGCCTACTCCTATAATTCACCCCTCCACTTT; CDR3 protein: CASSQESGQAYSYNSPLHF
clone size: .; D gene: .; J gene: TRBJ1-1; V gene: TRBV19; CDR3 DNA: TGTGCCAGTAGTGGTATGAGGGGCTTAGATGAAGCTTTCTTT; CDR3 protein: CASSGMRGLDEAFF
clone size: .; D gene: TRBD1; J gene: TRBJ2-7; V gene: TRBV5-6; CDR3 DNA: TGTGCCAGCAGCGGGGGAACAGGGGGTTTTCCCTACGAGCAGTACTTC; CDR3 protein: CASSGGTGGFPYEQYF